This TCR beta chain was identified in a study of cytomegalovirus exposure and HLA in healthy donors. Study-level points and caveats: A later analysis revealed that TCR association rates differed between HLA loci, peaking at DRB1 and bottoming out at HLA-C. In a later analysis, V- and J-gene trimming of beta chains associated with a DCLRE1C missense variant, replicated independently.

Germline V gene lookup returns CDR1 SGHRS and CDR2 YFSETQ. Deletions cut 0 bases from V and 4 bases from J, with 10 bases between. The CDR3 extends over 15 amino acids. A multiplex PCR was run with 60 Vbeta primers and 13 Jbeta primers. Measured with immunoSEQ multiplex PCR; TCRdb has only the in-frame clones, and not every one. The sample contains 100,000 to 150,000 clones, 55% to 75% of which appear only once. Worth noting for this clone: What it recognizes is unknown.

This TCR came from a man aged 25 to 40 in good health and CMV-seronegative. The sequencing sample was made of PBMCs. The gene calls are TRBV5-1 and TRBJ1-4; D is perhaps TRBD1 (5 bases). The CDR3: CASSLAGTYNEKLFF. As DNA, the CDR3 is TGCGCCAGCAGCTTGGCCGGGACTTATAATGAAAAACTGTTTTTT.